The 21 T cell receptor beta chains given below trace back to one sample, sequenced in a study of blood T cell repertoires in COVID-19 (dated by TCRdb to 2019 to 2021). To prepare the library, the immunoSEQ multiplex PCR assay was applied. TCRdb re-hosts the immuneACCESS table, in-frame sequences only. Its copies lack some clones; in the studies checked, an unresolved V gene accounts for under half of them, and the cause for the rest is not known. The sample has 61,000 or so clones on record, more than 65% of them singletons. The ten top clones hold around 5.8% of the sample. Sequences were obtained from peripheral blood. These receptors all come from a woman aged 65 to 85 with acute or convalescent COVID-19.

V usage is TRBV3-1 (or the pseudogene TRBV3-2) and J usage is TRBJ2-7, with TRBD1 matching 7 bases. The V gene end was trimmed by 1 base and the J gene end by 5 bases; junction bases not matched to a gene: 8. This CDR3 has 15 amino acids. Per the germline V gene, CDR1 is LGHDT and CDR2 is YNNKEL (reference sequence). As DNA, the CDR3 is TGTGCCAGCAGCCAAGTAAGTCACAGGGGTCACGAGCAGTACTTC. This codes for CASSQVSHRGHEQYF.

The rearrangement joins TRBV9 to TRBJ1-1; a weak D match, TRBD1 (5 bases). The CDR3 covers 14 residues. CDR1 is SGDLS, CDR2 YYNGEE, per germline. V was pared by 4 bases and J by 1 base, with 11 bases between. CDR3 amino acids: CASSPSTANTEAFF. CDR3 sequence (DNA): TGTGCCAGCAGCCCCTCGACAGCGAACACTGAAGCTTTCTTT.

The V and J genes are TRBV4-2 and TRBJ2-1; D not certain. V lost 1 base, J lost 9 bases, and 10 bases lay in between. This CDR3 is built from 13 residues. Germline-derived CDR1 and CDR2 are LGHNA and YNFKEQ. The CDR3 bases are TGTGCCAGCAGCCAAGCCTCACCGGGTGAGCAGTTCTTC. This encodes CASSQASPGEQFF.

The chain joins TRBV4-1 to TRBJ1-5, with unresolved D. V lost 0 bases and J 11 bases, leaving 14 bases between the germline ends. This CDR3 spans 14 amino acids. Germline V gene lookup returns CDR1 MGHRA and CDR2 YSYEKL. CDR3 amino acids: CASSQDLAISAQHF. The DNA of the CDR3 is TGCGCCAGCAGCCAAGATCTGGCAATCTCTGCCCAGCATTTT.

The genes are TRBV5-4 and TRBJ2-5; tentatively, D is TRBD1 (6 bases). V was clipped by 0 bases and J by 4 bases, with 16 bases between them. There are 16 residues in the CDR3. Germline V CDR1 and CDR2: SGHNT, YYREEE (reference sequence). This CDR3 is CASSLGGQISSETQYF. The CDR3 bases are TGTGCCAGCAGCTTGGGAGGACAGATTTCGTCAGAGACCCAGTACTTC.

Only one count was recorded for this clone. The rearrangement links TRBV4-1 to TRBJ2-5; a weak D match, TRBD1 (6 bases). The CDR3 has 14 amino acids. With 3 bases removed from V and 3 bases from J, the gap between germline ends came to 11 bases. CDR1 is MGHRA, CDR2 YSYEKL, per germline. This chain's CDR3 is CASSQGRGEETQYF. In DNA, the CDR3 is TGCGCCAGCAGCCAGGGCAGGGGCGAAGAGACCCAGTACTTC.

The V gene is TRBV18, the J gene TRBJ2-1, with D tentatively TRBD2 (7 bases). CDR1 and CDR2 (germline): KGHSH, LQKENI. The CDR3 spans 12 residues. Trimming pared 3 bases from V and 12 bases from J, leaving 12 bases between. CDR3 coding DNA: TGTGCCAGCTCACCTTCAGGGGAGGGGCAGTTCTTC. This sequence encodes CASSPSGEGQFF.

The rearrangement uses TRBV5-5 and TRBJ1-4; TRBD1 matches at 7 bases. After removal of 3 bases from V and 1 base from J, the junction contained 9 bases not matched to a gene. Germline V gene sequence: CDR1 SGHKS, CDR2 YYEKEE (reference sequence). The CDR3 extends over 17 amino acids. The CDR3 nucleotides read TGTGCCAGCAGCTACATCTGGAGGGGGCTAACTAATGAAAAACTGTTTTTT. The encoded protein is CASSYIWRGLTNEKLFF.

The V and J genes are TRBV6-1 and TRBJ1-2; 7 bases agree with TRBD1. Per the germline V gene, CDR1 is MNHNS and CDR2 is SASEGT. This CDR3 is 14 amino acids long. V trimming: 0 bases; J trimming: 8 bases; junction bases outside the gene matches: 6. The CDR3: CASSEAIKGAGYTF. CDR3 sequence (DNA): TGTGCCAGCAGTGAAGCTATCAAGGGGGCCGGCTACACCTTC.

The chain joins TRBV9 to TRBJ1-1; 10 bases fit TRBD1. Germline V lookup: CDR1 SGDLS, CDR2 YYNGEE. V lost 5 bases and J lost 11; bases outside the gene matches: 6. This CDR3 has 12 residues. The CDR3 loop reads CASSGDRGFAFF. The CDR3, as DNA: TGTGCCAGCAGTGGGGACAGGGGTTTCGCTTTCTTT. The whole variable domain, filled in from reference TRBV9 and TRBJ1-1, reads DSGVTQTPKHLITATGQRVTLRCSPRSGDLSVYWYQQSLDQGLQFLIQYYNGEERAKGNILERFSAQQFPDLHSELNLSSLELGDSALYFCASSGDRGFAFFGQGTRLTVV.

The chain recombines TRBV29-1 with TRBJ2-3; weak D call: TRBD2 (6 bases). Trimming stripped 4 bases from V and 2 bases from J, with 10 bases between. CDR1 SQVTM and CDR2 ANQGSEA come from the germline V gene. The CDR3 loop spans 13 amino acids. The CDR3 loop is CSVVGGITDTQYF. CDR3 nucleotide sequence: TGCAGCGTTGTGGGCGGGATCACAGATACGCAGTATTTT.

This chain links TRBV29-1 with TRBJ2-2, with 8 nucleotides matching TRBD1. Germline assignment: CDR1 SQVTM and CDR2 ANQGSEA. The junction had 5 bases not matched to a gene; V was cut back by 6 bases and J by 5 bases. This CDR3 region has 13 residues. DNA of the CDR3: TGCAGCGTCGGACAGGGAAATACCGGGGAGCTGTTTTTT. This translates into CSVGQGNTGELFF.

The V call is TRBV18, the J call TRBJ2-7; maybe TRBD1 (5 bases). Germline-derived CDR1 and CDR2 are KGHSH and LQKENI. Trimming shortened V by 3 bases and J by 4 bases, and 13 bases separated the two germline ends. CDR3 length equals 14 residues. The CDR3 DNA reads TGTGCCAGCTCACCGACAGCAATCCAATACGAGCAGTACTTC. Translating it yields CASSPTAIQYEQYF.

The V call is TRBV6-5, the J call TRBJ2-7; the match to TRBD2 covers 7 bases. This CDR3 contains 13 residues. Germline V gene data show CDR1 as MNHEY and CDR2 as SVGAGI. The V and J ends lost 6 bases and 2 bases, in that order; junction bases with no gene match: 4. CDR3: CASSPGTTYEQYF. The CDR3 DNA is TGTGCCAGCAGCCCCGGGACTACCTACGAGCAGTACTTC.

This clone was counted a single time. This chain connects TRBV2 to TRBJ1-4; no reliable D call. Germline V CDR1 and CDR2: SNHLY, FYNNEI. Deletions cut 3 bases from V and 7 bases from J, with 12 bases between. CDR3 length equals 14 residues. The CDR3 loop is CASSESEGGEKLFF. CDR3 nucleotides: TGTGCCAGCAGTGAGTCTGAAGGAGGTGAAAAACTGTTTTTT.

The chain employs TRBV7-9 and TRBJ2-7, with D perhaps matching TRBD1 (5 bases). The CDR3 runs to 13 residues. The V end lost 1 base, the J end lost 2 bases, and 6 bases lay between the germline ends. CDR1 is SEHNR, CDR2 FQNEAQ, per germline (reference sequence). CDR3 amino acids: CASSLVGAYEQYF. The CDR3, as DNA: TGTGCCAGCAGCTTAGTAGGGGCCTACGAGCAGTACTTC.

The gene calls are TRBV10-2 and TRBJ2-7; 11 bases are a match to TRBD2. This CDR3 region has 14 residues. Per the germline V gene, CDR1 is WSHSY and CDR2 is SAAADI. The V gene end was trimmed by 8 bases and the J gene end by 5 bases; junction bases not matched to a gene: 8. CDR3 residues: CASLLAGGGHEQYF. The CDR3 coding sequence is TGCGCCAGCCTTCTAGCGGGGGGAGGCCACGAGCAGTACTTC.

The chain uses TRBV6-5 and TRBJ1-1; possibly TRBD1 for D (5 bases). Germline loops: CDR1 MNHEY, CDR2 SVGAGI. The CDR3 extends over 14 amino acids. V lost 2 bases and J 7 bases, leaving 14 bases between the germline ends. The CDR3 nucleotides read TGTGCCAGCAGTTACACGGGGGAGATCTATGAAGCTTTCTTT. This translates into CASSYTGEIYEAFF.

This chain joins TRBV19 and TRBJ2-3; 8 bases match TRBD1. After removal of 5 bases from V and 4 bases from J, the junction contained 14 bases not matched to a gene. Germline V CDR1 and CDR2: LNHDA, SQIVND (reference sequence). This CDR3 has 17 residues. CDR3 protein: CASSPGQGRSEADTQYF. The CDR3 DNA sequence: TGTGCCAGTAGTCCTGGACAGGGTAGATCGGAGGCAGATACGCAGTATTTT.

This chain uses TRBV18 with TRBJ2-7, with 9 bases fitting TRBD1. Germline values: CDR1 KGHSH, CDR2 LQKENI. This CDR3 has 15 residues. V lost 3 bases, J lost 2 bases, and 5 bases stayed unmatched. CDR3 residues: CASSPRQGDAYEQYF. The CDR3 coding sequence is TGTGCCAGCTCACCTCGACAGGGGGACGCCTACGAGCAGTACTTC.

This clone has a handful of counts. The J gene is TRBJ2-3, the V gene TRBV9, with D tentatively TRBD2 (6 bases). Germline values: CDR1 SGDLS, CDR2 YYNGEE. V gave up 0 bases and J gave up 7 bases, with 24 bases separating them. This CDR3 region has 18 residues. In nucleotides, the CDR3 is TGTGCCAGCAGCGTAGGAGATGCGACTAGGAGGGGTAGATATACGCAGTATTTT. Protein sequence: CASSVGDATRRGRYTQYF.